Listed below are T cell receptor beta chains from one sample, sequenced in a study of control samples from healthy donors and cancer patients. TCRdb's copy holds only in-frame clones and misses some; the assay was immunoSEQ multiplex PCR. The data hold about 150,000 clones, with 89% observed a single time. Sample: blood. The receptors shown here come from a young man in good health. Both conserved end residues are part of each CDR3. Each record gives: D gene, V gene, J gene, CDR3 protein. D genes are given only for firm matches.

>TRBD2|TRBV20-1|TRBJ2-1
CSASLAGAYNEQFF
>-|TRBV7-2|TRBJ1-2
CASTGQKVDGYTF
>TRBD1|TRBV6-5|TRBJ2-3
CASSYSGRGFADTQYF
>-|TRBV20-1|TRBJ2-1
CSASLNEQFF
>-|TRBV9|TRBJ1-3
CASSVEVSGGNTIYF
>-|TRBV5-1|TRBJ2-1
CASSPRLNYNEQFF
>-|TRBV2|TRBJ1-1
CASSEAPNTEAFF
>-|TRBV9|TRBJ1-3
CASSPRVRASSGNTIYF
>-|TRBV28|TRBJ1-2
CASRKDRNPNTF
>-|TRBV7-2|TRBJ1-2
CASSFQGSGYTF
>TRBD1|TRBV29-1|TRBJ2-3
CSTPGQGITDTQYF
>TRBD2|TRBV7-2|TRBJ2-5
CASSLAISGGVDETQYF
>-|TRBV25-1|TRBJ1-1
CASRATGLNTEAFF
>TRBD1|TRBV19|TRBJ2-7
CASSIVPGQGLSEQYF
>-|TRBV29-1|TRBJ1-1
CSSSAIGAGTEAFF
>-|TRBV30|TRBJ1-3
CAWSVGNTIYF
>-|TRBV7-2|TRBJ2-2
CASSLLGGNTGELFF
>-|TRBV3-1/TRBV3-2|TRBJ1-2
CASSQSTRYTF
>TRBD1|TRBV11-3|TRBJ1-1
CASSIETGGIWETEAFF
>-|TRBV5-4|TRBJ2-5
CASRGDQETQYF
>TRBD2|TRBV24-1|TRBJ2-1
CATSLAGGSYNEQFF
>TRBD2|TRBV19|TRBJ2-5
CASRAAGQETQYF
>-|TRBV28|TRBJ2-2
CASSLGGRGELFF
>-|TRBV6-5|TRBJ2-3
CASSSGQPADTQYF